The 18 T cell receptor beta chains listed next were all sequenced from one sample in a study of CD8+ T cells in alopecia areata. RNA extraction was followed by reverse transcription into cDNA, which acted as the sequencing template. The repertoire was sequenced with immunoSEQ multiplex PCR; TCRdb's copy has only in-frame clones and lacks some. The sample was found to contain some 110,000 clones, and every one recurs. Sequencing was done on a sample of lesional skin. These receptors were collected from a C3H/HeJ mouse with alopecia areata. Mouse strain MHC haplotype: H2-k.

This clone was picked up a small number of times. The gene names here belong to mouse. The read comes to an end 4 residues before the CDR3 does, leaving the germline J gene to fill in the end. This chain joins TRBV1 and TRBJ2-7; 8 bases fit TRBD2. CDR1 and CDR2 from the germline V gene are NSQYPW and LRSPGD (reference sequence). The CDR3 loop spans 14 amino acids. CDR3 DNA, as far as it was read: TGCACCTGCAGTGCAGTAAGGACTGGGTAT. The encoded protein is CTCSAVRTGY. The entire CDR3 is CTCSAVRTGYEQYF.

The table lists this clone with a few counts. Genes and germline come from the mouse. The read ends 4 residues early relative to the CDR3; the germline J gene fills the gap. The genes are TRBV1 and TRBJ2-7; 8 positions agree with TRBD2. V lost 0 bases to trimming and J lost 2 bases; unmatched junction nucleotides: 6. Germline CDR1 and CDR2: NSQYPW and LRSPGD (reference sequence). This CDR3 has 16 amino acids. The covered CDR3 bases are TGCACCTGCAGTGCAGACAACCGGGGGGGCGCCTAT. This sequence encodes CTCSADNRGGAY. The whole CDR3 protein is CTCSADNRGGAYEQYF.

A note on this clone: Gene names are mouse gene names. The CDR3 extends 4 residues past the end of the read, so its final part is completed from the germline J gene. The chain joins TRBV1 to TRBJ2-1, with TRBD1 matching 8 bases. CDR1 is NSQYPW and CDR2 is LRSPGD in the germline V gene (reference sequence). V shed 3 bases and J 5 bases; nucleotides not matched to a gene: 3. The CDR3 is 14 residues long. The CDR3 reads CTCSARGRDAEQFF. Incomplete CDR3 DNA: TGCACCTGCAGTGCCAGGGGGCGGGATGCT.

This clone turned up a few times. Mouse names are used for the genes. The CDR3 goes on 4 residues after the read ends, and that part is filled in from the germline J gene. The chain is built from TRBV13-3 and TRBJ2-5, with 9 bases aligning to TRBD2. The CDR3 totals 15 residues. Germline CDR1 NNHDY, CDR2 SYVADS. The V segment lost 1 base and the J segment 2 bases; nucleotides outside the gene matches: 2. CDR3 sequence reads: CASSDIGGAQDTQYF. The covered CDR3 bases are TGTGCCAGCAGTGATATTGGGGGGGCCCAAGAC. The variable domain in full, with the rest retrieved from reference TRBV13-3 and TRBJ2-5, is EAAVTQSPRSKVAVTGGKVTLSCHQTNNHDYMYWYRQDTGHGLRLIHYSYVADSTEKGDIPDGYKASRPSQENFSLILELASLSQTAVYFCASSDIGGAQDTQYFGPGTRLLVL.

There are a few counts of this clone. Mouse gene names and germline throughout. The part of the CDR3 DNA that was read is TGTGCCAGCAGTCATGGGGGGGCCGGAGCT. Protein: CASSHGGAGA. The complete CDR3 protein is CASSHGGAGAEQFF. The gene calls are TRBV19 and TRBJ2-1; 9 bases are shared with TRBD2. The CDR3 extends 4 residues past the end of the read, so its final part is completed from the germline J gene. Per germline, CDR1 FNHDT and CDR2 SITEND (reference sequence). CDR3 length equals 14 residues.

This clone was detected a few times. Gene names denote mouse genes. The sequenced fragment ends 4 residues before the CDR3 boundary, so the rest is inferred from the germline J gene. The chain has TRBV19 and TRBJ2-5; TRBD2 matches at 10 bases. The CDR3 spans 13 residues. Germline V lookup: CDR1 FNHDT, CDR2 SITEND (reference sequence). The CDR3 bases that were read are TGTGCCAGCACGACGGGACTGGGGGAC. Its protein product is CASTTGLGD. The full CDR3 is CASTTGLGDTQYF.

Concerning this clone: Germline and genes: mouse. The CDR3 extends 4 residues past the end of the read, so its final part is completed from the germline J gene. The J gene is TRBJ1-1, the V gene TRBV1, with TRBD1 matching 9 bases. CDR3 length: 17 amino acids. Germline trimming cut 0 bases from V and 4 bases from J; bases unmatched to any gene: 9. Germline values: CDR1 NSQYPW, CDR2 LRSPGD (reference sequence). Here the CDR3 reads CTCSAEGDREGGTEVFF. The sequenced CDR3 bases are TGCACCTGCAGTGCAGAAGGGGACAGGGAAGGGGGCACA. The entire variable domain, with the rest obtained from reference TRBV1 and TRBJ1-1, is as follows: VTLLEQNPRWRLVPRGQAVNLRCILKNSQYPWMSWYQQDLQKQLQWLFTLRSPGDKEVKSLPGADYLATRVTDTELRLQVANMSQGRTLYCTCSAEGDREGGTEVFFGKGTRLTVV.

This clone has a count of ten or more. These gene names are mouse names. The CDR3 extends 4 residues past the end of the read, so its final part is completed from the germline J gene. This chain links TRBV19 with TRBJ1-4; TRBD1 aligns across 7 bases. Trimming took 5 bases from V and 2 from J; bases not matched to a gene: 0. The germline CDR1 and CDR2 sequences are FNHDT and SITEND (reference sequence). The CDR3 is made up of 13 amino acids. The sequenced part of the CDR3 DNA is TGTGCCAGCAGGACAGGGTCCAACGAA. This gives the protein CASRTGSNE. The whole CDR3 sequence reads CASRTGSNERLFF.

Of note for this clone: Gene names are mouse gene names. The read halts 4 residues ahead of the CDR3 end, with the missing end drawn from the germline J gene. The chain recombines TRBV1 with TRBJ2-3, with 8 positions matching TRBD1. CDR1 and CDR2 from the germline V gene are NSQYPW and LRSPGD (reference sequence). The V segment lost 5 bases and the J segment 0 bases; nucleotides outside the gene matches: 4. The CDR3 loop spans 15 amino acids. This chain's CDR3 is CTCSPDRASAETLYF. Partial CDR3 DNA: TGCACCTGCAGTCCGGACAGGGCTAGTGCAGAA. The full variable domain, its missing parts supplied by reference TRBV1 and TRBJ2-3, is VTLLEQNPRWRLVPRGQAVNLRCILKNSQYPWMSWYQQDLQKQLQWLFTLRSPGDKEVKSLPGADYLATRVTDTELRLQVANMSQGRTLYCTCSPDRASAETLYFGSGTRLTVL.

There are a few counts of this clone. Mouse names are used for the genes. The observed sequence ends 4 residues before the CDR3 terminus, with the missing tail filled in from the germline J gene. This sequence joins TRBV17 and TRBJ2-3; tentatively, D is TRBD1 (5 bases). CDR1 and CDR2 from the germline V gene are MNHDT and YYDKIL. The CDR3 has 14 residues. V gave up 4 bases and J gave up 0 bases, with 8 bases separating them. This CDR3 reads CASSKEGSAETLYF. The DNA read from the CDR3 is TGTGCTAGCAGTAAGGAGGGGAGTGCAGAA.

Notes on this clone: Genes here carry mouse names. The read halts 4 residues ahead of the CDR3 end, with the missing end drawn from the germline J gene. J is TRBJ2-7 and V is TRBV19, with TRBD2 identical over 12 bases. Germline CDR1 and CDR2: FNHDT and SITEND (reference sequence). Trimming at V came to 4 bases and at J to 3 bases, leaving 8 bases not matched to a gene. CDR3 length equals 16 residues. CDR3 DNA, as far as it was read: TGTGCCAGCAGTCCCCATCGACTGGGGGGGCGCTAT. Amino acid sequence: CASSPHRLGGRY. The CDR3 reads in full as CASSPHRLGGRYEQYF. Full variable domain (outside the CDR3, taken from reference TRBV19 and TRBJ2-7): GGIITQTPKFLIGQEGQKLTLKCQQNFNHDTMYWYRQDSGKGLRLIYYSITENDLQKGDLSEGYDASREKKSSFSLTVTSAQKNEMAVFLCASSPHRLGGRYEQYFGPGTRLTVL.

This clone was observed a handful of times. All gene names here are mouse names. The CDR3 end falls 4 residues outside the read, so it is completed with the germline J gene. The chain recombines TRBV13-3 with TRBJ2-2, with 10 positions matching TRBD1. CDR1 is NNHDY and CDR2 is SYVADS in the germline V gene. V was pared by 6 bases and J by 2 bases, with 4 bases of the junction left unmatched. The CDR3 covers 15 residues. The CDR3 sequence is CASTPGQGNTGQLYF. The sequenced CDR3 bases are TGTGCCAGCACTCCGGGACAGGGGAACACCGGG.

This clone occurred a few times. Genes here carry mouse names. The read ends 4 residues before the CDR3 terminus; that terminus is restored from the germline J gene. The rearrangement joins TRBV13-3 to TRBJ2-7, with 10 nucleotides matching TRBD2. The CDR3 has 17 residues. The germline V gene encodes CDR1 NNHDY and CDR2 SYVADS. Here the CDR3 reads CASSDVPLGGRSYEQYF. The part of the CDR3 DNA that was read is TGTGCCAGCAGTGATGTCCCCCTGGGGGGGCGCAGTTAT.

On this clone: Mouse gene names and germline throughout. Sequencing ends 4 residues short of the CDR3 end; the germline J gene provides the rest. Other nucleotide sequences from this sample produce the same CDR3. V gene TRBV13-3 combines with J gene TRBJ2-3; 8 bases align to TRBD2. J gave up 0 bases and V 2 bases, and 5 bases lay outside the gene matches. This CDR3 contains 16 residues. CDR1 is NNHDY and CDR2 is SYVADS in the germline V gene. The CDR3 loop is CASSEGGGRSAETLYF. The DNA read from the CDR3 is TGTGCCAGCAGTGAAGGGGGGGGCCGGAGTGCAGAA.

A few counts support this clone. Gene names denote mouse genes. The missing CDR3 end, 4 residues past where the read stops, is filled in from the germline J gene. The chain has TRBV13-3 and TRBJ2-5; the D gene is possibly TRBD2 (6 bases). V dropped 0 bases and J dropped 0 bases, with 11 bases sitting between them. Germline V gives CDR1 NNHDY, CDR2 SYVADS. This CDR3 contains 16 residues. Here the CDR3 reads CASSDVGGINQDTQYF. The DNA read from the CDR3 is TGTGCCAGCAGTGATGTTGGGGGAATTAACCAAGAC. Variable domain in full (rest from reference TRBV13-3 and TRBJ2-5): EAAVTQSPRSKVAVTGGKVTLSCHQTNNHDYMYWYRQDTGHGLRLIHYSYVADSTEKGDIPDGYKASRPSQENFSLILELASLSQTAVYFCASSDVGGINQDTQYFGPGTRLLVL.

Notes on this clone: Mouse germline and gene names are used. The missing CDR3 end, 4 residues past where the read stops, is filled in from the germline J gene. The V and J genes are TRBV17 and TRBJ2-1; TRBD1 is a possible D gene (8 bases). The CDR3 is made up of 14 amino acids. Trimming removed 6 bases at V and 4 bases at J, with 13 bases between. Germline V lookup: CDR1 MNHDT, CDR2 YYDKIL. The DNA read from the CDR3 is TGTGCTAGCAGCCTACAGGGGGGGTATGCT. Its protein product is CASSLQGGYA. The full-length CDR3 reads as CASSLQGGYAEQFF.

About this clone: Gene names follow the mouse nomenclature. The CDR3 DNA, read in part, is TGTGCCAGCAGTGATGCGGGGGACAGGGGAGACGAA. Its protein product is CASSDAGDRGDE. The complete CDR3 protein is CASSDAGDRGDERLFF. The chain links TRBV13-3 to TRBJ1-4; 10 bases map to TRBD1. The CDR3 end lies 4 residues beyond the end of the read and is filled in from the germline J gene. The germline V gene has CDR1 NNHDY and CDR2 SYVADS. V was pared by 0 bases and J by 6 bases, with 5 bases of the junction left unmatched. The CDR3 has 16 amino acids.

This clone was counted only a few times. These gene names are mouse names. The read comes to an end 4 residues before the CDR3 does, leaving the germline J gene to fill in the end. The J gene is TRBJ2-3, the V gene TRBV17, with 10 positions matching TRBD2. The germline V gene has CDR1 MNHDT and CDR2 YYDKIL. The CDR3 is 16 residues long. The V and J ends lost 5 bases and 0 bases, in that order; junction bases with no gene match: 5. The CDR3 region is CASSLGLGPSAETLYF. The DNA read from the CDR3 is TGTGCTAGCAGTTTGGGACTGGGGCCTAGTGCAGAA.